Listed below are T cell receptor beta chains from one sample, sequenced in a study of identical twins. A single record per CDR3 protein comes from TCRdb applying MiXCR to the 5' RACE reads. In the table there are under 300,000 distinct CDR3 sequences, roughly an eighth of which are singletons. Separately, the same data were catalogued under a study of yellow fever vaccine responses in identical twins.

Sample: memory (CD45RO+) T cells sorted from blood. The receptor set was obtained from a woman between 18 and 29 years old in good health. CDR3s include the opening cysteine and the closing phenylalanine or tryptophan. The order of the fields is clone size, J gene, V gene, D gene, CDR3 DNA, CDR3 protein. A D gene is named only where the DNA matches it firmly. Where a row states a size, it is once, few, many or the class of an expanded clone; other rows omit it.

clone size: few
J gene: TRBJ2-3
V gene: TRBV7-2
D gene: .
CDR3 DNA: TGTGCCAGCAGCCCCGGACCCCGAGATACGCAGTATTTT
CDR3 protein: CASSPGPRDTQYF

clone size: .
J gene: TRBJ2-7
V gene: TRBV3-1
D gene: TRBD1
CDR3 DNA: TGTGCCAGCAGTCCGGGACAGGGGGTCTACGAGCAGTACTTC
CDR3 protein: CASSPGQGVYEQYF

clone size: many
J gene: TRBJ2-3
V gene: TRBV7-3
D gene: .
CDR3 DNA: TGTGCCAGCAGCTTCCGGGGGCCGATGGATACGCAGTATTTT
CDR3 protein: CASSFRGPMDTQYF

clone size: many
J gene: TRBJ2-2
V gene: TRBV11-2
D gene: TRBD2
CDR3 DNA: TGTGCCAGCAGCTTAAAGACTAGCGGGCCCAACAGTGGGAGCACCGGGGAGCTGTTTTTT
CDR3 protein: CASSLKTSGPNSGSTGELFF

clone size: few
J gene: TRBJ2-7
V gene: TRBV4-3
D gene: .
CDR3 DNA: TGCGCCAGCAGCCAAGGGCCAGCGGTCCAATACGAGCAGTACTTC
CDR3 protein: CASSQGPAVQYEQYF

clone size: few
J gene: TRBJ2-2
V gene: TRBV30
D gene: TRBD2
CDR3 DNA: TGTGCCCGGGGACGGGCTAGCGGGAGTAACGGGGAGCTGTTTTTT
CDR3 protein: CARGRASGSNGELFF

clone size: many
J gene: TRBJ2-7
V gene: TRBV20-1
D gene: .
CDR3 DNA: TGCAGTGGCTCGCGGGACTCCTACGAGCAGTACTTC
CDR3 protein: CSGSRDSYEQYF

clone size: .
J gene: TRBJ2-1
V gene: TRBV7-9
D gene: TRBD2
CDR3 DNA: TGTGCCAGCAGCCCTCGTTATGGGACTAGTGCGTACAATGAGCAGTTCTTC
CDR3 protein: CASSPRYGTSAYNEQFF

clone size: many
J gene: TRBJ2-5
V gene: TRBV5-1
D gene: .
CDR3 DNA: TGCGCCAGCAGCTTGGCCTTAGCTTTAGGGAGCGGAGAGACCCAGTACTTC
CDR3 protein: CASSLALALGSGETQYF

clone size: .
J gene: TRBJ2-3
V gene: TRBV5-6
D gene: TRBD2
CDR3 DNA: TGTGCCAGCAGCTCCGGGACTAGCGGGAAAACGCAGTATTTT
CDR3 protein: CASSSGTSGKTQYF

clone size: .
J gene: TRBJ1-2
V gene: TRBV28
D gene: TRBD1
CDR3 DNA: TGTGCCAGCAGTTTGCCCGGGACAGGGATTAACTATGGCTACACCTTC
CDR3 protein: CASSLPGTGINYGYTF

clone size: .
J gene: TRBJ1-2
V gene: TRBV12-3/TRBV12-4
D gene: TRBD1
CDR3 DNA: TGTGCCAGCAGTTTATCAGGGGGGTTATCTGGCTACACCTTC
CDR3 protein: CASSLSGGLSGYTF